This TCR beta chain was captured in a study of T cells of healthy individuals. TCRdb reprocessed the 5' RACE reads with MiXCR, giving one entry per CDR3 protein. The data show about 41,000 distinct CDR3 sequences, about 4.2% seen once. The sample holds many counts of this clonotype. The CDR3 contains 12 residues. Trimming took off 4 bases at V and 4 bases at J, with 7 bases between the two ends. CDR1 and CDR2 (germline): MNHEY, SMNVEV (reference sequence). The rearrangement uses TRBV27 and TRBJ1-2; D gene uncertain. This sequence was found in a human donor in good health. CDR3 in amino acids: CASSSSPYGYTF. CDR3 coding DNA: TGTGCCAGCAGTTCGTCCCCCTATGGCTACACCTTC.